These T cell receptor beta chains were read from a single sample in a study of blood T cell repertoires in COVID-19. Sequencing was performed with immunoSEQ multiplex PCR; in TCRdb, only in-frame clones are kept and a portion is missing. Seen here are fewer than 60,000 clones, about 80% observed once, and the top ten hold around 10%. The source material was peripheral blood. The receptor set was obtained from a man aged 60 to 69 with acute or convalescent COVID-19. The CDR3 runs from the conserved cysteine through the conserved F or W. Each record gives: CDR3 protein, CDR3 DNA, clone size, J gene, D gene, V gene. The D gene is left open where the match is weak. Size tells how often a clone was seen (once, few, many) or the class of an expanded clone, and some rows leave it out.

CDR3 protein: CASSLVLVTSLPNTEAFF; CDR3 DNA: TGCGCCAGCAGCTTGGTATTAGTCACCTCTCTTCCTAACACTGAAGCTTTCTTT; clone size: NA; J gene: TRBJ1-1; D gene: NA; V gene: TRBV5-1
CDR3 protein: CSVEKQALSYNEQFF; CDR3 DNA: TGCAGCGTTGAAAAGCAGGCCCTCTCCTACAATGAGCAGTTCTTC; clone size: once; J gene: TRBJ2-1; D gene: NA; V gene: TRBV29-1
CDR3 protein: CASSLGPRYNEQFF; CDR3 DNA: TGTGCCAGCAGCTTGGGTCCCCGGTACAATGAGCAGTTCTTC; clone size: NA; J gene: TRBJ2-1; D gene: NA; V gene: TRBV5-8
CDR3 protein: CAWSVTGNAGYTF; CDR3 DNA: TGTGCCTGGAGTGTAACAGGAAACGCTGGCTACACCTTC; clone size: NA; J gene: TRBJ1-2; D gene: NA; V gene: TRBV30
CDR3 protein: CATSREESNQPQHF; CDR3 DNA: TGTGCCACCAGTAGGGAGGAAAGCAATCAGCCCCAGCATTTT; clone size: NA; J gene: TRBJ1-5; D gene: NA; V gene: TRBV24-1
CDR3 protein: CASSFQENTEAFF; CDR3 DNA: TGTGCCAGCAGTTTCCAGGAGAACACTGAAGCTTTCTTT; clone size: NA; J gene: TRBJ1-1; D gene: NA; V gene: TRBV12-3/TRBV12-4
CDR3 protein: CASSFSSGGWETQYF; CDR3 DNA: TGTGCCAGCAGCTTTTCGTCAGGGGGCTGGGAGACCCAGTACTTC; clone size: NA; J gene: TRBJ2-5; D gene: TRBD1; V gene: TRBV11-2
CDR3 protein: CASSLAGGNEQFF; CDR3 DNA: TGTGCCAGCAGCTTGGCAGGGGGCAATGAGCAGTTCTTC; clone size: NA; J gene: TRBJ2-1; D gene: TRBD1; V gene: TRBV5-5
CDR3 protein: CASSATGNTEAFF; CDR3 DNA: TGTGCCAGCAGCGCGACGGGGAACACTGAAGCTTTCTTT; clone size: NA; J gene: TRBJ1-1; D gene: NA; V gene: TRBV7-3
CDR3 protein: CASSSLPTGGEAFF; CDR3 DNA: TGTGCCAGCAGTTCCCTCCCGACAGGGGGTGAAGCTTTCTTT; clone size: NA; J gene: TRBJ1-1; D gene: TRBD1; V gene: TRBV6-5
CDR3 protein: CASSPTGTGASKNTEAFF; CDR3 DNA: TGTGCCAGCTCACCCACCGGGACAGGGGCCTCTAAGAACACTGAAGCTTTCTTT; clone size: NA; J gene: TRBJ1-1; D gene: TRBD1; V gene: TRBV18
CDR3 protein: CASSEGAVPGYTF; CDR3 DNA: TGTGCCAGCAGCGAGGGGGCAGTTCCTGGCTACACCTTC; clone size: NA; J gene: TRBJ1-2; D gene: TRBD1; V gene: TRBV5-5
CDR3 protein: CASSLADTGELFF; CDR3 DNA: TGTGCCAGCAGCTTGGCAGACACCGGGGAGCTGTTTTTT; clone size: NA; J gene: TRBJ2-2; D gene: NA; V gene: TRBV5-4
CDR3 protein: CASSLVDREGNTIYF; CDR3 DNA: TGTGCCAGCAGCTTAGTAGACAGGGAAGGAAACACCATATATTTT; clone size: NA; J gene: TRBJ1-3; D gene: TRBD1; V gene: TRBV7-9
CDR3 protein: CASSLEGQVGEQFF; CDR3 DNA: TGCGCCAGCAGCTTGGAGGGACAGGTGGGTGAGCAGTTCTTC; clone size: once; J gene: TRBJ2-1; D gene: TRBD1; V gene: TRBV5-1
CDR3 protein: CASSLTGASGNSPLHF; CDR3 DNA: TGTGCCAGCAGTTTAACAGGAGCGTCAGGAAATTCACCCCTCCACTTT; clone size: NA; J gene: TRBJ1-6; D gene: NA; V gene: TRBV27
CDR3 protein: CASSLGLAGPTDTQYF; CDR3 DNA: TGTGCCAGCAGCCTTGGACTAGCGGGGCCCACAGATACGCAGTATTTT; clone size: NA; J gene: TRBJ2-3; D gene: TRBD2; V gene: TRBV9
CDR3 protein: CAWSQGITGYTF; CDR3 DNA: TGTGCCTGGAGCCAGGGGATTACTGGCTACACCTTC; clone size: NA; J gene: TRBJ1-2; D gene: NA; V gene: TRBV30
CDR3 protein: CASTLAENTEAFF; CDR3 DNA: TGCGCCAGTACATTGGCAGAGAACACTGAAGCTTTCTTT; clone size: NA; J gene: TRBJ1-1; D gene: NA; V gene: TRBV5-1
CDR3 protein: CASLYSGANVLTF; CDR3 DNA: TGTGCCAGCCTGTACTCTGGGGCCAACGTCCTGACTTTC; clone size: few; J gene: TRBJ2-6; D gene: NA; V gene: TRBV6-5
CDR3 protein: CASSLGLAGGPYEQFF; CDR3 DNA: TGTGCCAGCAGCCTCGGACTAGCGGGGGGGCCGTATGAGCAGTTCTTC; clone size: few; J gene: TRBJ2-1; D gene: TRBD2; V gene: TRBV9
CDR3 protein: CAWSDSGKETQYF; CDR3 DNA: TGTGCCTGGAGTGATAGCGGGAAAGAGACCCAGTACTTC; clone size: NA; J gene: TRBJ2-5; D gene: TRBD2; V gene: TRBV30
CDR3 protein: CASSLVNRGQETQYF; CDR3 DNA: TGTGCCAGCAGCTTAGTTAACAGGGGCCAAGAGACCCAGTACTTC; clone size: NA; J gene: TRBJ2-5; D gene: TRBD1; V gene: TRBV7-2
CDR3 protein: CASSQVRQGASSPLHF; CDR3 DNA: TGCGCCAGCAGCCAGGTTAGACAGGGGGCGAGTTCACCCCTCCACTTT; clone size: few; J gene: TRBJ1-6; D gene: TRBD1; V gene: TRBV4-3
CDR3 protein: CASSLGNTGKAFF; CDR3 DNA: TGTGCCAGCAGCTTAGGAAATACAGGGAAAGCTTTCTTT; clone size: few; J gene: TRBJ1-1; D gene: NA; V gene: TRBV11-2
CDR3 protein: CASSAGTVQETQYF; CDR3 DNA: TGCGCCAGCAGCGCCGGGACAGTACAAGAGACCCAGTACTTC; clone size: NA; J gene: TRBJ2-5; D gene: TRBD1; V gene: TRBV5-1
CDR3 protein: CASSPMQSSNQPQHF; CDR3 DNA: TGTGCCAGTAGTCCGATGCAGTCTTCCAATCAGCCCCAGCATTTT; clone size: NA; J gene: TRBJ1-5; D gene: NA; V gene: TRBV19
CDR3 protein: CASSDTNRGTEAFF; CDR3 DNA: TGTGCCAGCAGTGATACTAACAGGGGGACTGAAGCTTTCTTT; clone size: NA; J gene: TRBJ1-1; D gene: TRBD1; V gene: TRBV6-1
CDR3 protein: CASSEYRERTEAFF; CDR3 DNA: TGTGCCAGCAGTGAGTACAGGGAACGCACTGAAGCTTTCTTT; clone size: NA; J gene: TRBJ1-1; D gene: NA; V gene: TRBV6-1
CDR3 protein: CASSLGRGPGNTIYF; CDR3 DNA: TGTGCCAGCAGCCTTGGCCGTGGGCCAGGAAACACCATATATTTT; clone size: NA; J gene: TRBJ1-3; D gene: NA; V gene: TRBV7-8
CDR3 protein: CASSLDLSRGTGELFF; CDR3 DNA: TGTGCCAGCAGCTTAGATCTCTCCCGGGGCACCGGGGAGCTGTTTTTT; clone size: NA; J gene: TRBJ2-2; D gene: NA; V gene: TRBV11-2
CDR3 protein: CASSFTSDHEQYF; CDR3 DNA: TGTGCCAGCAGCTTTACTAGCGACCACGAGCAGTACTTC; clone size: NA; J gene: TRBJ2-7; D gene: TRBD2; V gene: TRBV5-4
CDR3 protein: CASRPHGGTLTYEQYF; CDR3 DNA: TGTGCCAGCAGACCACACGGGGGGACACTAACCTACGAGCAGTACTTC; clone size: NA; J gene: TRBJ2-7; D gene: NA; V gene: TRBV13
CDR3 protein: CASSSPYRSGNTIYF; CDR3 DNA: TGTGCCAGCAGCTCTCCCTACCGCTCTGGAAACACCATATATTTT; clone size: NA; J gene: TRBJ1-3; D gene: NA; V gene: TRBV7-2
CDR3 protein: CASSYIYSGQPEAFF; CDR3 DNA: TGTGCCAGTAGTTATATTTACTCGGGACAGCCTGAAGCTTTCTTT; clone size: NA; J gene: TRBJ1-1; D gene: TRBD1; V gene: TRBV19
CDR3 protein: CASSKGEEGSNYGYTF; CDR3 DNA: TGTGCCAGCAGCAAGGGAGAGGAAGGGTCTAACTATGGCTACACCTTC; clone size: NA; J gene: TRBJ1-2; D gene: NA; V gene: TRBV7-9
CDR3 protein: CASSMGLSGNTIYF; CDR3 DNA: TGTGCCAGTAGTATGGGCCTGTCTGGAAACACCATATATTTT; clone size: NA; J gene: TRBJ1-3; D gene: NA; V gene: TRBV19
CDR3 protein: CASSLARITEAFF; CDR3 DNA: TGTGCCAGCAGCTTGGCCCGTATCACTGAAGCTTTCTTT; clone size: NA; J gene: TRBJ1-1; D gene: NA; V gene: TRBV5-6
CDR3 protein: CAISNREETQYF; CDR3 DNA: TGTGCCATCAGTAACAGGGAAGAGACCCAGTACTTC; clone size: once; J gene: TRBJ2-5; D gene: NA; V gene: TRBV10-3
CDR3 protein: CASSQDAGQGQKKLFF; CDR3 DNA: TGCGCCAGCAGCCAAGACGCAGGACAGGGTCAAAAAAAACTGTTTTTT; clone size: NA; J gene: TRBJ1-4; D gene: TRBD1; V gene: TRBV4-1
CDR3 protein: CASSSTGSTEAFF; CDR3 DNA: TGTGCCAGCAGCTCGACAGGGTCCACTGAAGCTTTCTTT; clone size: NA; J gene: TRBJ1-1; D gene: TRBD1; V gene: TRBV7-3
CDR3 protein: CATSDLWQGGTDTQYF; CDR3 DNA: TGTGCCACCAGTGATTTGTGGCAGGGGGGCACAGATACGCAGTATTTT; clone size: NA; J gene: TRBJ2-3; D gene: TRBD1; V gene: TRBV24-1
CDR3 protein: CASSDTQGRNQPQHF; CDR3 DNA: TGTGCCAGCAGTGACACACAGGGCCGCAATCAGCCCCAGCATTTT; clone size: NA; J gene: TRBJ1-5; D gene: NA; V gene: TRBV6-1
CDR3 protein: CAISESGQSYTDTQYF; CDR3 DNA: TGTGCCATCAGTGAGTCGGGACAGAGTTACACAGATACGCAGTATTTT; clone size: NA; J gene: TRBJ2-3; D gene: TRBD1; V gene: TRBV10-3
CDR3 protein: CASSLSTGVSYEQYF; CDR3 DNA: TGCGCCAGCAGCTTGTCAACCGGGGTCTCCTACGAGCAGTACTTC; clone size: NA; J gene: TRBJ2-7; D gene: NA; V gene: TRBV5-1
CDR3 protein: CASSLRQALGQPQHF; CDR3 DNA: TGTGCCAGCAGCTTAAGGCAGGCGTTAGGTCAGCCCCAGCATTTT; clone size: NA; J gene: TRBJ1-5; D gene: NA; V gene: TRBV7-2
CDR3 protein: CASKGGGLVEKLFF; CDR3 DNA: TGTGCCAGTAAAGGGGGGGGTCTCGTGGAAAAACTGTTTTTT; clone size: NA; J gene: TRBJ1-4; D gene: NA; V gene: TRBV19
CDR3 protein: CASSQGRDRNSPLHF; CDR3 DNA: TGCGCCAGCAGCCAGGGCCGGGACAGGAATTCACCCCTCCACTTT; clone size: NA; J gene: TRBJ1-6; D gene: TRBD1; V gene: TRBV4-1
CDR3 protein: CASSIGADSYNSPLHF; CDR3 DNA: TGTGCCAGTAGTATAGGGGCTGACTCCTATAATTCACCCCTCCACTTT; clone size: NA; J gene: TRBJ1-6; D gene: NA; V gene: TRBV19
CDR3 protein: CAISEREAGYTF; CDR3 DNA: TGTGCCATCAGTGAGAGAGAGGCTGGCTACACCTTC; clone size: NA; J gene: TRBJ1-2; D gene: NA; V gene: TRBV10-3
CDR3 protein: CATSDRGDSEQFF; CDR3 DNA: TGTGCCACCAGTGATAGGGGGGACAGTGAGCAGTTCTTC; clone size: NA; J gene: TRBJ2-1; D gene: NA; V gene: TRBV24-1
CDR3 protein: CAWSLGTAEKLFF; CDR3 DNA: TGTGCCTGGAGTCTGGGGACAGCTGAAAAACTGTTTTTT; clone size: NA; J gene: TRBJ1-4; D gene: TRBD1; V gene: TRBV30
CDR3 protein: CASSLEGVTGELFF; CDR3 DNA: TGTGCCAGCAGTTTGGAGGGTGTAACCGGGGAGCTGTTTTTT; clone size: few; J gene: TRBJ2-2; D gene: NA; V gene: TRBV6-5